This is a list of T cell receptor beta chains from one sample in a study of blood T cell repertoires in COVID-19. Repertoires were generated with immunoSEQ multiplex PCR, while TCRdb's copy carries only in-frame clones and drops some. The sample includes 300,000 to 400,000 clones, roughly 90% of them seen just once. The sample consisted of peripheral blood. The receptor source for this set is a woman aged 55 to 70 with COVID-19, enrolled during active disease. The conserved cysteine and the conserved F or W are not part of the CDR3 here. The order of the fields is J gene, V gene, CDR3 protein.

j_gene: TRBJ2-7
v_gene: TRBV2
CDR3aa: ASSGDSHEQY

j_gene: TRBJ2-4
v_gene: TRBV6-5
CDR3aa: ASSYRGAKNIQY

j_gene: TRBJ1-2
v_gene: TRBV3-1/TRBV3-2
CDR3aa: ASSPLTGGDNYGYT

j_gene: TRBJ2-2
v_gene: TRBV7-2
CDR3aa: ASQENRGLTGELF

j_gene: TRBJ2-2
v_gene: TRBV9
CDR3aa: ASSVRTSGGAGTGELF

j_gene: TRBJ2-3
v_gene: TRBV7-9
CDR3aa: ASSTNQADTQY

j_gene: TRBJ2-2
v_gene: TRBV19
CDR3aa: ASQGATGELF

j_gene: TRBJ2-7
v_gene: TRBV10-3
CDR3aa: ASATGVSDEQY

j_gene: TRBJ2-3
v_gene: TRBV24-1
CDR3aa: ATSEGSGLGTDTQY

j_gene: TRBJ2-1
v_gene: TRBV2
CDR3aa: ASRVGRAEQF

j_gene: TRBJ2-7
v_gene: TRBV19
CDR3aa: ASSKTGGLYEQY

j_gene: TRBJ1-6
v_gene: TRBV25-1
CDR3aa: ASSAGSGLNSPLH

j_gene: TRBJ2-7
v_gene: TRBV7-6
CDR3aa: ASSLPSAGTSYEQY

j_gene: TRBJ2-1
v_gene: TRBV7-3
CDR3aa: ASSSSTQGNEQF

j_gene: TRBJ1-5
v_gene: TRBV29-1
CDR3aa: SAGEREQPQH

j_gene: TRBJ2-1
v_gene: TRBV9
CDR3aa: ASSMPSGVYNEQF

j_gene: TRBJ1-6
v_gene: TRBV10-3
CDR3aa: AISDPTDRGLSSPLH

j_gene: TRBJ1-4
v_gene: TRBV30
CDR3aa: AWSGRSPMNEKLF

j_gene: TRBJ1-5
v_gene: TRBV19
CDR3aa: ASSTPSQPQH